A selection of T cell receptor beta chains follows, all from one sample in a study of blood T cell repertoires in COVID-19. Sequencing was performed with immunoSEQ multiplex PCR; in TCRdb, only in-frame clones are kept and a portion is missing. The data hold some 250,000 clones, with roughly 86% observed a single time. Sequencing was performed on PBMCs or T cells enriched from blood (not recorded which). The receptors were sampled from a woman in her 40s with acute COVID-19. The CDR3 runs from the conserved cysteine through the conserved F or W. Each record gives: J gene, V gene, clone size, CDR3 protein. Not all rows give a size; the values are once, few, many and, for expanded clones, a class.

TRBJ1-2,TRBV5-4,.,CASSSAGPGYGYTF
TRBJ2-3,TRBV9,.,CASSVLLRDTQYF
TRBJ2-3,TRBV3-1/TRBV3-2,.,CASSPTSVLTTQYF
TRBJ1-2,TRBV11-3,.,CASSSRGSGYGYTF
TRBJ2-2,TRBV7-3,.,CASSPGLGPGELFF
TRBJ2-5,TRBV6-5,.,CASSPETGGSETQYF
TRBJ2-3,TRBV4-2,.,CASSQDSGREVGTDTQYF
TRBJ1-3,TRBV21-1,.,CASSKGDRGQVLNTIYF
TRBJ2-7,TRBV6-5,once,CASSSDLRGSDYEQYF
TRBJ2-5,TRBV6-5,.,CASSYLAGDGETQYF
TRBJ2-7,TRBV11-2,.,CASSLMTGGGYEQYF
TRBJ1-2,TRBV6-2/TRBV6-3,.,CASSYSRIDDGYTF
TRBJ2-2,TRBV19,.,CASSIVWTSGNTGELFF
TRBJ2-1,TRBV4-2,.,CASSQEGLSSYNEQFF
TRBJ1-1,TRBV11-1,once,CASSPPGGTEAFF
TRBJ2-1,TRBV27,.,CASSRGAVNEQFF
TRBJ1-2,TRBV27,.,CASRYRRTGDYGYTF
TRBJ2-1,TRBV6-4,few,CASSDSAEEYNEQFF
TRBJ2-7,TRBV6-5,.,CASAGGAYEQYF
TRBJ2-7,TRBV29-1,.,CSVEESEREGRYEQYF
TRBJ2-2,TRBV7-9,.,CASSSGLAGGGTGELFF
TRBJ2-5,TRBV28,.,CASSFIAAERETQYF
TRBJ2-5,TRBV3-1/TRBV3-2,.,CASSPTSGSPQETQYF
TRBJ1-1,TRBV6-1,.,CASSERGRGNTEAFF